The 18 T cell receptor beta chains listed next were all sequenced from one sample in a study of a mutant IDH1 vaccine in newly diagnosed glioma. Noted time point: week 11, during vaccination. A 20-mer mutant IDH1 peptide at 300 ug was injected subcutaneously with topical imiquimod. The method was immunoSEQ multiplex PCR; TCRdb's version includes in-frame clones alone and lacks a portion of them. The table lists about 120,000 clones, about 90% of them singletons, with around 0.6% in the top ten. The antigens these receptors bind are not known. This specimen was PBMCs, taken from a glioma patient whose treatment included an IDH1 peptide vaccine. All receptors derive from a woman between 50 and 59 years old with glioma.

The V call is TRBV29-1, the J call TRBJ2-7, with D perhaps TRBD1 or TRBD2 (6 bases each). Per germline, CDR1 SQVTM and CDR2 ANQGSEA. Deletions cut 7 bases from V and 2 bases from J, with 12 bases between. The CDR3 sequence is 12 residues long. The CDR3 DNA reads TGCAGCGGGGGGGCAGGGCCCTACGAGCAGTACTTC. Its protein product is CSGGAGPYEQYF.

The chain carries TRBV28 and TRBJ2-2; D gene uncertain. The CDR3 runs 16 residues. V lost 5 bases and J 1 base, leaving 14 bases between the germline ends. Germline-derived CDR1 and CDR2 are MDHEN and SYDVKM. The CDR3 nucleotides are TGTGCCAGCAGTATCCCGACACCCCGGAACACCGGGGAGCTGTTTTTT. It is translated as CASSIPTPRNTGELFF.

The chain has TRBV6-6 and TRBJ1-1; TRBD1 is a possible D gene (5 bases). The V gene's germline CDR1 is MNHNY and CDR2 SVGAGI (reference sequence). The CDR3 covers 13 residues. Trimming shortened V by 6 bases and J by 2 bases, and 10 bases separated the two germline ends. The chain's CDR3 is CASRFTGNTEAFF. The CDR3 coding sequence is TGTGCCAGCAGATTTACAGGTAACACTGAAGCTTTCTTT.

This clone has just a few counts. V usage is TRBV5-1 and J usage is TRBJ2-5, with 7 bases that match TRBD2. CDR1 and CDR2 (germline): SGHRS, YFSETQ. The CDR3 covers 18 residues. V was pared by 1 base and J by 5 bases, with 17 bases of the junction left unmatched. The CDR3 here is CASSLMLAASVGGETQYF. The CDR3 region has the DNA TGCGCCAGCAGCTTGATGCTAGCGGCTAGCGTGGGCGGGGAGACCCAGTACTTC.

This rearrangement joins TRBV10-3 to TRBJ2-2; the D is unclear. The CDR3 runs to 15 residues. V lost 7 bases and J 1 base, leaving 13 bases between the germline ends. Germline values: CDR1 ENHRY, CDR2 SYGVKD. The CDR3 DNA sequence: TGTGCCATCAATCCAGACGGCCTGAACACCGGGGAGCTGTTTTTT. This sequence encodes CAINPDGLNTGELFF.

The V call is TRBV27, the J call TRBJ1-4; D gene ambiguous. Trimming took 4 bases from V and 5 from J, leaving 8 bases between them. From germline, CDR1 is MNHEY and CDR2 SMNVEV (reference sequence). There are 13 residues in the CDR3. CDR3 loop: CASSWIGNEKLFF. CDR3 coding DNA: TGTGCCAGCAGTTGGATAGGGAATGAAAAACTGTTTTTT.

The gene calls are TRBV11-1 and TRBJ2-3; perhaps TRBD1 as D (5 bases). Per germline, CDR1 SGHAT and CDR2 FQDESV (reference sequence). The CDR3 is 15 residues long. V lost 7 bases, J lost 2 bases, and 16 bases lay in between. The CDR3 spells CASNRVGRATDTQYF. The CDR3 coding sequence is TGTGCCAGCAACCGGGTGGGCAGGGCCACAGATACGCAGTATTTT.

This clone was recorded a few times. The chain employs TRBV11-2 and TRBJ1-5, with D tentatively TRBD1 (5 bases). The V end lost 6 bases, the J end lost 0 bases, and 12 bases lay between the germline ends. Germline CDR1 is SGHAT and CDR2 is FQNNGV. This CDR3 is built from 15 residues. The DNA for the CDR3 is TGTGCCAGCAGTCTCGGGGACCATAGCAATCAGCCCCAGCATTTT. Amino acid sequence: CASSLGDHSNQPQHF. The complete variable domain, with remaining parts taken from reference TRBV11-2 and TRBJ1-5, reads EAGVAQSPRYKIIEKRQSVAFWCNPISGHATLYWYQQILGQGPKLLIQFQNNGVVDDSQLPKDRFSAERLKGVDSTLKIQPAKLEDSAVYLCASSLGDHSNQPQHFGDGTRLSIL.

The CDR3 here is CASSEAQGARGYGYTF. The CDR3, as DNA: TGTGCCAGCAGTGAAGCGCAGGGGGCGCGCGGCTATGGCTACACCTTC. J is TRBJ1-2 and V is TRBV6-1, with 8 bases matching TRBD1. The CDR3 spans 16 residues. V gave up 0 bases and J gave up 4 bases; unmatched junction bases: 7. Germline V gene sequence: CDR1 MNHNS, CDR2 SASEGT.

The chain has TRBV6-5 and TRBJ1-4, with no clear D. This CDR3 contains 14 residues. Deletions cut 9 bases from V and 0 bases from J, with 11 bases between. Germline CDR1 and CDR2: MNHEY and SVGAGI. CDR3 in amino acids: CASRRDPTNEKLFF. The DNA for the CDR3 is TGTGCCAGTCGGCGTGACCCAACTAATGAAAAACTGTTTTTT.

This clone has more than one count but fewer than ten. CDR3 nucleotides: TGCGCCAGCAGAAAGGGTCTCGGGACCTATGGCTACACCTTC. Translation: CASRKGLGTYGYTF. The V and J genes are TRBV4-1 and TRBJ1-2, with a weak D call TRBD1 (5 bases). Trimming stripped 6 bases from V and 4 bases from J, with 15 bases between. The CDR3 extends over 14 amino acids. Looked up from germline, CDR1 is MGHRA and CDR2 is YSYEKL.

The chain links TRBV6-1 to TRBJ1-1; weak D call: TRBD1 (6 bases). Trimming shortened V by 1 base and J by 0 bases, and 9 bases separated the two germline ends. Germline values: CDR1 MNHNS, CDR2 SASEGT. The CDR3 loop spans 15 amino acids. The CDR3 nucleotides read TGTGCCAGCAGTGAAGGGGGGGCTTTGAACACTGAAGCTTTCTTT. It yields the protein CASSEGGALNTEAFF.

The CDR3 DNA is TGTGCCAGCAGCTTGCGCTCCGGGACCCCCCAGCATTTT. Its protein is CASSLRSGTPQHF. The chain links TRBV7-6 to TRBJ1-5; tentative D call: TRBD1 (5 bases). Germline-derived CDR1 and CDR2 are SGHVS and FNYEAQ. This CDR3 spans 13 amino acids. V dropped 3 bases and J dropped 10 bases, with 13 bases sitting between them.

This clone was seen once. CDR3 bases: TGTGCCAGCAGTGTCGGGACAGGGCCGTACGAGCAGTACTTC. This encodes CASSVGTGPYEQYF. The V and J genes are TRBV6-4 and TRBJ2-5; 9 bases line up with TRBD1. Matching the DNA end better, TRBJ2-7 makes the J call doubtful. The CDR3 consists of 14 residues. Germline CDR1 reads MRHNA; CDR2 reads SNTAGT.

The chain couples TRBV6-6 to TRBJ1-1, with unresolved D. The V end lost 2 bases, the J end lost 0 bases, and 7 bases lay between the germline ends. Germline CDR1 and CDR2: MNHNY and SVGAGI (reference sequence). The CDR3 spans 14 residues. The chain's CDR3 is CASSYVSLNTEAFF. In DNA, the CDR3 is TGTGCCAGCAGTTACGTCAGTCTGAACACTGAAGCTTTCTTT.

The CDR3 protein is CASRLTDTQYF. CDR3 coding DNA: TGTGCCAGCAGACTCACAGATACGCAGTATTTT. The chain recombines TRBV6-1 with TRBJ2-3; D uncertain. This CDR3 is built from 11 residues. Between the trimmed V and J ends, which lost 6 bases and 2 bases, there was a span of 3 bases. Germline V gene data show CDR1 as MNHNS and CDR2 as SASEGT.

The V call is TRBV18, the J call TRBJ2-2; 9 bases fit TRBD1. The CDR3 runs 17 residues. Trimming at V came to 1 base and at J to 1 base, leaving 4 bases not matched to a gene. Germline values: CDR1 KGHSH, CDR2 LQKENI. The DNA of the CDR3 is TGTGCCAGCTCACCACTACCGGGACAGGGGAACACCGGGGAGCTGTTTTTT. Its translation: CASSPLPGQGNTGELFF.

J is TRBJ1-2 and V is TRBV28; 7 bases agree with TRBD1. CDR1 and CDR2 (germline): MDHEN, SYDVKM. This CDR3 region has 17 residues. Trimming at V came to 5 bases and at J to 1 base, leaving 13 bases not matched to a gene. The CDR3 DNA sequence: TGTGCCAGCAGTCCTAGCTCCAGGGGGGACTATAACTATGGCTACACCTTC. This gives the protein CASSPSSRGDYNYGYTF.